This entry features one T cell receptor (beta chain) sequence. Its antigen remains unidentified. The PCR had 60 Vbeta and 13 Jbeta primers. Generated by immunoSEQ multiplex PCR, the TCRdb table keeps only in-frame clones and is missing some. The sample lists fewer than 100,000 clones, about 80% occurring once. This sample is part of a study of cytomegalovirus exposure and HLA in healthy donors. Findings and limits, study-wide: Presence/absence analysis assumed near-uniform sequencing depth across donors. In a later analysis, several top co-occurrence clusters appeared linked to parvovirus B19, influenza, CMV and Epstein-Barr virus. Later analysis reportedly placed an Asian-associated ancestry cluster below the roughly 640-donor mean in N-insertions.

The CDR3 loop spans 13 amino acids. Germline trimming cut 4 bases from V and 7 bases from J; bases unmatched to any gene: 6. CDR1 and CDR2 from the germline V gene are SGHDT and YYEEEE. The TCR was taken from a woman aged 55-70 years in good health and CMV-seronegative. Sequencing was performed on PBMCs. V gene TRBV5-6 combines with J gene TRBJ1-2; 8 nucleotides line up with TRBD1. CDR3 nucleotide sequence: TGTGCCAGCAGCCCCATAGGACAGGGTGGCTACACCTTC. It specifies CASSPIGQGGYTF.